This T cell receptor beta chain was obtained from a study of kidney transplant recipient with SARS-CoV-2 infection. TCRdb ran MiXCR on the reads and lists one entry per CDR3 protein. The table has fewer than 250,000 distinct CDR3 sequences, 25% to 30% seen once; the top ten hold around 7.8%. V was trimmed by 5 bases and J by 8 bases, leaving 13 bases between them. Germline assignment: CDR1 SGHAT and CDR2 FQNNGV. This CDR3 spans 14 amino acids. This clonotype has a count of ten or more. The chain is built from TRBV11-2 and TRBJ1-6; no definite D call. The material was a blood sample, obtained at baseline and on day 111 from a kidney transplant recipient. This TCR came from a male patient aged 30 to 40 who had COVID-19 and was a kidney transplant recipient. Some of the T cells might come from the graft donor. The CDR3 here is CASSLQVSDSPLHF. In nucleotides, the CDR3 is TGTGCCAGCAGCCTACAAGTATCGGATTCACCCCTCCACTTT.